This T cell receptor (beta chain) stems from a study of control samples from healthy donors and cancer patients. This CDR3 is built from 17 residues. Trimming removed 0 bases from V and 1 base from J, with 13 bases in between. Germline assignment: CDR1 LGHDT and CDR2 YNNKEL (reference sequence). Assay: immunoSEQ multiplex PCR; the TCRdb copy retains only in-frame clones and omits some. The profile covers about 95,000 clones, with about nine tenths appearing a single time and around 1% taken by the ten largest. The sample comprised blood. The sequence was obtained from a woman in her 30s in good health. The genes are TRBV3-1 (or the pseudogene TRBV3-2) and TRBJ2-4; tentatively, D is TRBD1 (5 bases). This CDR3 is CASSQELGPLAKNIQYF. CDR3 bases: TGTGCCAGCAGCCAAGAGCTGGGGCCCCTCGCCAAAAACATTCAGTACTTC.